Listed below are T cell receptor beta chains from one sample, sequenced in a study of blood T cell repertoires in COVID-19. The repertoire was sequenced with immunoSEQ multiplex PCR; TCRdb's copy has only in-frame clones and lacks some. The sample lists around 46,000 clones; more than 75% were seen once. What was sequenced was peripheral blood. These TCRs come from a human donor in a cohort sampled during active COVID-19. Both conserved end residues are part of each CDR3. The D gene is left open where the match is weak. Rows give clone size only sometimes, using once, few, many, or a class for an expanded clone.

V gene	D gene	clone size	J gene	CDR3 DNA	CDR3 protein
TRBV6-5	TRBD1	NA	TRBJ1-2	TGTGCCAGCAGTTACTCCCGGGACAGATATGGCTACACCTTC	CASSYSRDRYGYTF
TRBV4-1	TRBD2	NA	TRBJ2-7	TGCGCCAGCAGCCAACTAGCGGGAGGATACGAGCAGTACTTC	CASSQLAGGYEQYF
TRBV19	TRBD1	NA	TRBJ2-7	TGTGCCAGTAGTATACGGACAGGGGGCATATTCGAGCAGTACTTC	CASSIRTGGIFEQYF
TRBV6-5	TRBD1	NA	TRBJ2-7	TGTGCCAGCAGCCACCGGGACAGTACCTACGAGCAGTACTTC	CASSHRDSTYEQYF
TRBV27	TRBD1	NA	TRBJ2-7	TGTGCCAGCAGTCCCCGGGACAGCGTCCGAGCTCGGGAGCAGTACTTC	CASSPRDSVRAREQYF
TRBV4-3	TRBD2	NA	TRBJ2-7	TGCGCCAGCAGCCAAGATAGGGTAGCGGGGGGGTTAACCTACGAGCAGTACTTC	CASSQDRVAGGLTYEQYF
TRBV27	NA	NA	TRBJ2-6	TGTGCCAGCAGTCTCGAGCCCGGGGCCAACGTCCTGACTTTC	CASSLEPGANVLTF
TRBV20-1	TRBD2	NA	TRBJ2-1	TGCAGTGCTAGTTTCGGGGGGAATTACAATGAGCAGTTCTTC	CSASFGGNYNEQFF
TRBV7-8	TRBD1	once	TRBJ1-1	TGTGCCAGCAGCCGCTCGACAGGGGGATATACTGAAGCTTTCTTT	CASSRSTGGYTEAFF
TRBV28	NA	NA	TRBJ2-3	TGTGCCAGCAGTTTACGGGACATAAACACAGATACGCAGTATTTT	CASSLRDINTDTQYF
TRBV6-5	NA	NA	TRBJ2-3	TGTGCCCAGGGGAGGGACAGGCACACAGATACGCAGTATTTT	CAQGRDRHTDTQYF
TRBV27	TRBD1	once	TRBJ2-3	TGTGCTCAGACAGGGCGGGCAGATACGCAGTATTTT	CAQTGRADTQYF
TRBV28	TRBD1	NA	TRBJ1-1	TGTGCCAGCAGTCCCGGACAGGGAGTCACTGAAGCTTTCTTT	CASSPGQGVTEAFF
TRBV4-3	TRBD2	once	TRBJ2-1	TGCGCCAGCAGCCAAGATAGCGGGACTCGCAATGAGCAGTTCTTC	CASSQDSGTRNEQFF
TRBV9	TRBD2	NA	TRBJ2-7	TGTGCCAGCAGCGTAGGCCTAGCGGCCTCCTACGAGCAGTACTTC	CASSVGLAASYEQYF
TRBV10-1	TRBD1	NA	TRBJ1-5	TGCGCCAGCTCCGGACAGGACGACAATCAGCCCCAGCATTTT	CASSGQDDNQPQHF
TRBV7-2	NA	NA	TRBJ2-7	TGTGCCAGCAGCTTAGGAGGAGAGCTCTACGAGCAGTACTTC	CASSLGGELYEQYF
TRBV7-3	TRBD1	NA	TRBJ2-7	TGTGCCAGCAGCCTAACCGGGACAGGGGGCTACGAGCAGTACTTC	CASSLTGTGGYEQYF
TRBV27	TRBD2	NA	TRBJ2-3	TGTGCCAGCAGTCCCACTAGCGATCGGGCAGATACGCAGTATTTT	CASSPTSDRADTQYF